The sequence of this T cell receptor (beta chain) was determined in a study of human T cells and chemical hapten exposure. Study-wide points: DPC sensitization left the count of TCRs above 1 in 1000 unchanged.

Germline V gives CDR1 SGHRS, CDR2 YFSETQ. The junction had 10 bases not matched to a gene; V was cut back by 5 bases and J by 6 bases. The CDR3 totals 15 residues. This clonotype was seen many times. No antigen is known for it. Time point noted: healthy volunteer bleed at 2 weeks. Extraction of total RNA was performed on unfractionated whole blood. TCRdb ran MiXCR on the RACE reads and lists one entry per CDR3 protein. The sample shows around 31,000 distinct CDR3 sequences, 6% to 7.5% of them seen only once. The source of this sequence is a human donor in good health. Some clones in this sample may be carry-over from other donors' samples. The sequencing input was whole blood. The chain employs TRBV5-1 and TRBJ1-4; TRBD1 agrees at 7 bases. The CDR3 loop reads CASSVHGTEDEKLFF. The CDR3 bases are TGCGCCAGCAGTGTGCACGGGACAGAAGATGAAAAACTGTTTTTT.